This T cell receptor (beta chain) emerged from a study of blood T cell repertoires in COVID-19. Study overall: The United States, Italy and Spain were the sources of the acute and convalescent COVID-19 samples.

Categorization into cohorts depended on clinical history that participants reported. CDR1 and CDR2 (germline): SGHAT, FQNNGV. Unmatched junction bases numbered 2, after V lost 3 bases and J lost 7 bases. CDR3 size: 13 residues. Some clones are missing from TCRdb's copy, which holds only in-frame ones; the method was immunoSEQ multiplex PCR. The sample consists of roughly 400,000 clones, about nine tenths of them appearing once. The receptor's source is a man aged 18 to 30 who had recovered from COVID-19. The sequencing sample was made of PBMCs or T cells enriched from blood (not recorded which). This rearrangement joins TRBV11-2 to TRBJ1-4; 7 bases map to TRBD1. For the CDR3, the DNA is TGTGCCAGCAGCTTCACAGGGGCTGAAAAACTGTTTTTT. This gives the protein CASSFTGAEKLFF.